The 14 T cell receptor beta chains reported below all come from one sample, sequenced in a study of identical twins. TCRdb reprocessed the 5' RACE reads with MiXCR, giving one entry per CDR3 protein. This sample has some 1,700,000 distinct CDR3 sequences, with less than 35% found just once. Specimen: cord blood. These receptors were collected from a newborn girl in good health.

This clonotype has only one observation. This chain joins TRBV20-1 and TRBJ1-5; tentatively, D is TRBD1 (6 bases). Trimming removed 2 bases from V and 5 bases from J, with 16 bases in between. Germline V lookup: CDR1 DFQATT, CDR2 SNEGSKA (reference sequence). This CDR3 spans 15 amino acids. The CDR3 coding sequence is TGCAGTGCTAGACGGGGGGACATGGTCGATCAGCCCCAGCATTTT. It codes for CSARRGDMVDQPQHF.

The V gene is TRBV6-1, the J gene TRBJ1-4, with D hard to call. Between the trimmed V and J ends, which lost 2 bases and 7 bases, there was a span of 2 bases. CDR1 is MNHNS, CDR2 SASEGT, per germline. This CDR3 region has 11 residues. CDR3 nucleotide sequence: TGTGCCAGCAGTGAACTTGAAAAACTGTTTTTT. This translates into CASSELEKLFF.

The chain combines TRBV20-1 with TRBJ1-1, with TRBD1 as a possible D gene (6 bases). Germline lookup yields CDR1 DFQATT and CDR2 SNEGSKA (reference sequence). Trimming took off 4 bases at V and 1 base at J, with 10 bases between the two ends. The CDR3 runs to 13 residues. Here the CDR3 reads CSATKGGNTEAFF. CDR3 coding DNA: TGCAGTGCTACCAAGGGGGGGAACACTGAAGCTTTCTTT.

In its sample, this clonotype was seen a few times. This rearrangement joins TRBV2 to TRBJ2-1, with D uncertain. The CDR3 has 15 amino acids. The ends were cut back, 3 bases at V and 0 bases at J, with 9 bases in the middle. The V gene's germline CDR1 is SNHLY and CDR2 FYNNEI. In nucleotides, the CDR3 is TGTGCCAGCAGTGACCAGGTCGGCTCCTACAATGAGCAGTTCTTC. It codes for CASSDQVGSYNEQFF.

The count of this clonotype is one. The chain recombines TRBV29-1 with TRBJ1-2; 8 nucleotides align to TRBD1. This CDR3 spans 11 amino acids. Germline V gene lookup returns CDR1 SQVTM and CDR2 ANQGSEA. V was pared by 7 bases and J by 9 bases, with 7 bases of the junction left unmatched. The CDR3 sequence is CSGDGTGSYTF. CDR3 in DNA: TGCAGCGGTGACGGGACAGGTAGCTACACCTTC.

This clonotype was seen a handful of times. The chain is built from TRBV9 and TRBJ1-1; 7 bases agree with TRBD1. V shed 4 bases, J shed 4 bases, and the junction held 7 bases outside the gene matches. Germline CDR1 reads SGDLS; CDR2 reads YYNGEE. The CDR3 totals 14 residues. The DNA for the CDR3 is TGTGCCAGCAGCCCCCGGACAGGTTCCACTGAAGCTTTCTTT. Its protein is CASSPRTGSTEAFF.

This clonotype came up a few times. This chain connects TRBV24-1 to TRBJ1-4; D uncertain. The V and J ends lost 2 bases and 8 bases respectively, with 14 bases between them. The CDR3 has 15 amino acids. CDR1 KGHDR and CDR2 SFDVKD come from the germline V gene. The CDR3 is CATSDYAPIGEKLFF. In DNA form, the CDR3 reads TGTGCCACCAGTGATTATGCCCCGATAGGGGAAAAACTGTTTTTT.

The chain recombines TRBV10-3 with TRBJ1-1, with D hard to call. V lost 2 bases, J lost 2 bases, and 6 bases lay in between. From germline, CDR1 is ENHRY and CDR2 SYGVKD. The CDR3 runs 13 residues. Here the CDR3 DNA reads TGTGCCATCAGTGAGAGATTCAACACTGAAGCTTTCTTT. It yields the protein CAISERFNTEAFF.

The V and J genes are TRBV20-1 and TRBJ1-5; the D gene is possibly TRBD1 (5 bases). The germline V gene encodes CDR1 DFQATT and CDR2 SNEGSKA (reference sequence). CDR3 size: 13 residues. V was trimmed by 3 bases and J by 3 bases, leaving 9 bases between them. Written as DNA, the CDR3 is TGCAGTGCTAGCTCGGACACCAATCAGCCCCAGCATTTT. It translates to CSASSDTNQPQHF.

The V and J genes are TRBV20-1 and TRBJ2-7; 10 bases line up with TRBD2. V lost 3 bases and J lost 7; bases outside the gene matches: 6. The length of the CDR3 is 13 residues. CDR1 DFQATT and CDR2 SNEGSKA come from the germline V gene (reference sequence). The CDR3 reads CSARGSGGHEQYF. CDR3 sequence (DNA): TGCAGTGCTAGGGGTAGCGGGGGGCATGAGCAGTACTTC.

This clonotype showed up just a few times. The chain has TRBV6-6 and TRBJ2-1; a weak D match, TRBD2 (6 bases). With 5 bases removed from V and 0 bases from J, the gap between germline ends came to 11 bases. Germline assignment: CDR1 MNHNY and CDR2 SVGAGI (reference sequence). The CDR3 has 15 residues. The CDR3 protein is CASSPSDISYNEQFF. CDR3 DNA: TGTGCCAGCAGTCCTAGCGACATCTCCTACAATGAGCAGTTCTTC.

The genes are TRBV20-1 and TRBJ1-5; D gene uncertain. V dropped 3 bases and J dropped 9 bases, with 9 bases sitting between them. CDR1 and CDR2 (germline): DFQATT, SNEGSKA (reference sequence). CDR3 length: 11 residues. As DNA, the CDR3 is TGCAGTGCTAGGGACTCAGGGCCCCAGCATTTT. Its protein product is CSARDSGPQHF.

The chain is built from TRBV12-3 or TRBV12-4 and TRBJ2-3, with a weak D call TRBD1 (6 bases). V lost 5 bases, J lost 2 bases, and 14 bases lay in between. The CDR3 length is 15 residues. The chain's CDR3 is CASSMPTGLTDTQYF. The CDR3 DNA is TGTGCCAGCAGTATGCCCACAGGGCTCACAGATACGCAGTATTTT.

In its sample, this clonotype was seen many times. The chain carries TRBV2 and TRBJ2-1; D is unresolved. This CDR3 is 12 amino acids long. Trimming removed 3 bases from V and 5 bases from J, with 5 bases in between. Germline CDR1 and CDR2: SNHLY and FYNNEI. CDR3 bases: TGTGCCAGCAGTGACACGAACAATGAGCAGTTCTTC. It translates to CASSDTNNEQFF.